Following are 31 T cell receptor beta chains from one sample sequenced in a study of beta chain features in type 1 diabetes. Reverse transcription of all isolated RNA meant that expressed TCRB transcripts were sequenced. Profiled with immunoSEQ multiplex PCR; TCRdb holds only in-frame clones, not every one. The table lists under 800,000 clones, less than 20% of them singletons. Sequencing was carried out using naive CD4+ T cells from blood. All receptors derive from a man between 18 and 29 years old in good health.

A note on this clone: At one boundary the junction diverges from the germline segment, which might be a read error. V is TRBV20-1 and J is TRBJ1-2, with TRBD1 as a possible D gene (6 bases). Germline V lookup: CDR1 DFQATT, CDR2 SNEGSKA (reference sequence). The CDR3 runs to 10 residues. The CDR3 loop reads CSAPLTGTLF. The CDR3 DNA is TGCAGTGCTCCACTGACCGGGACACTCTTC.

The V call is TRBV9, the J call TRBJ1-2, with D possibly TRBD1 on 5 matching bases. From germline, CDR1 is SGDLS and CDR2 YYNGEE. The CDR3 contains 19 residues. V lost 0 bases and J 2 bases, leaving 23 bases between the germline ends. This chain's CDR3 is CASSVAPGVIKGKNYGYTF. The CDR3 nucleotides are TGTGCCAGCAGCGTAGCCCCCGGGGTCATAAAGGGGAAAAACTATGGCTACACCTTC.

The rearrangement joins TRBV7-2 to TRBJ2-1, with D possibly TRBD1 on 6 matching bases. Germline V lookup: CDR1 SGHTA, CDR2 FQGNSA. CDR3 length equals 11 residues. V dropped 5 bases and J dropped 15 bases, with 14 bases sitting between them. DNA for the CDR3: TGTGCCAGCAGCGTTAACAGGGTAAGGTTCTTC. Protein: CASSVNRVRFF.

This chain links TRBV7-2 with TRBJ1-3; D may be TRBD1 (6 bases). There are 18 residues in the CDR3. V lost 4 bases to trimming and J lost 0 bases, with 19 bases between them. The V gene's germline CDR1 is SGHTA and CDR2 FQGNSA. CDR3: CASSSGQLLWDSGNTIYF. Here the CDR3 DNA reads TGTGCCAGCAGCTCCGGACAGCTCCTCTGGGACTCTGGAAACACCATATATTTT.

Details on this clone: Within the sample, other DNA sequences also encode this same CDR3. The chain couples TRBV7-3 to TRBJ2-1; no reliable D call. Germline V CDR1 and CDR2: SGHTA, FQGTGA. Trimming cost V 1 base and J 7 bases, with 5 bases left between them. The CDR3 extends over 12 amino acids. Here the CDR3 reads CASSLMGNEQFF. CDR3 DNA sequence: TGTGCCAGCAGCTTAATGGGGAATGAGCAGTTCTTC.

This chain connects TRBV4-2 to TRBJ2-1; unclear D gene. This CDR3 has 11 residues. V lost 0 bases and J lost 14, with 8 bases in between. The V gene's germline CDR1 is LGHNA and CDR2 YNFKEQ. CDR3 in amino acids: CASSQDSREFF. The DNA of the CDR3 is TGTGCCAGCAGCCAAGATAGTAGGGAGTTCTTC.

V gene TRBV5-1 combines with J gene TRBJ2-1; D unclear. The CDR3 extends over 15 amino acids. The V gene lost 0 bases and the J gene lost 0 bases, with 7 bases spanning the gap. Germline CDR1 is SGHRS and CDR2 is YFSETQ. The CDR3: CASSLDSVSYNEQFF. CDR3 DNA: TGCGCCAGCAGCTTGGACAGCGTCTCCTACAATGAGCAGTTCTTC.

The chain carries TRBV6-1 and TRBJ1-2, with a possible D match to TRBD1 (6 bases). The V gene lost 7 bases and the J gene lost 7 bases, with 16 bases spanning the gap. CDR1 is MNHNS and CDR2 is SASEGT in the germline V gene. This CDR3 is 13 amino acids long. The CDR3 loop is CASKYDRSGGYTF. As DNA, the CDR3 is TGTGCCAGCAAATACGACAGGAGCGGTGGCTACACCTTC.

The CDR3 DNA sequence: TGCGCCAGCAGCTTGGAGACAGGGGGCACTGAAGCTTTCTTT. Encoded protein: CASSLETGGTEAFF. This rearrangement joins TRBV5-1 to TRBJ1-1; 9 bases fit TRBD1. The V gene end was trimmed by 0 bases and the J gene end by 4 bases; junction bases not matched to a gene: 1. This CDR3 is 14 amino acids long. CDR1 and CDR2 from the germline V gene are SGHRS and YFSETQ.

A few counts support this clone. The CDR3 nucleotides are TGTGCCAGCAGGGGACAGGGCCCGAACACCGGGGAGCTGTTTTTT. Its protein product is CASRGQGPNTGELFF. This chain uses TRBV5-4 with TRBJ2-2; 9 bases align to TRBD1. Per the germline V gene, CDR1 is SGHNT and CDR2 is YYREEE (reference sequence). V lost 5 bases, J lost 0 bases, and 2 bases stayed unmatched. The CDR3 length is 15 residues. Full variable domain (remainder filled in from reference TRBV5-4 and TRBJ2-2): ETGVTQSPTHLIKTRGQQVTLRCSSQSGHNTVSWYQQALGQGPQFIFQYYREEENGRGNFPPRFSGLQFPNYSSELNVNALELDDSALYLCASRGQGPNTGELFFGEGSRLTVL.

The chain uses TRBV5-4 and TRBJ1-2, with D possibly being TRBD1 (5 bases). Germline CDR1 SGHNT, CDR2 YYREEE (reference sequence). CDR3 size: 17 residues. Trimming took 0 bases from V and 4 from J, leaving 19 bases between them. The CDR3 region is CASSLEGRGRSGYGYTF. The CDR3 DNA reads TGTGCCAGCAGCTTGGAGGGACGGGGGAGAAGTGGCTATGGCTACACCTTC.

The gene calls are TRBV4-3 and TRBJ2-5, with 9 bases that match TRBD2. The CDR3 runs 15 residues. CDR1 and CDR2 (germline): LGHNA, YSLEER. Trimming cost V 0 bases and J 5 bases; bases outside gene matches: 4. The DNA for the CDR3 is TGCGCCAGCAGCCAAGATAGCGGGGGCGGGGAGACCCAGTACTTC. Its protein is CASSQDSGGGETQYF.

V usage is TRBV28 and J usage is TRBJ2-7, with TRBD2 identical over 16 bases. Losses at the gene ends were 8 bases for V and 6 bases for J; bases not matched to a gene: 10. The CDR3 has 16 residues. The germline V gene encodes CDR1 MDHEN and CDR2 SYDVKM. In DNA, the CDR3 is TGTGCCAGCGGGACTAGCGGGGGGGCCACGCGGGGCGAGCAGTACTTC. This gives the protein CASGTSGGATRGEQYF. The entire variable domain, with the rest obtained from reference TRBV28 and TRBJ2-7, is as follows: DVKVTQSSRYLVKRTGEKVFLECVQDMDHENMFWYRQDPGLGLRLIYFSYDVKMKEKGDIPEGYSVSREKKERFSLILESASTNQTSMYLCASGTSGGATRGEQYFGPGTRLTVT.

This clone showed up just a few times. The J gene is TRBJ1-1, the V gene TRBV5-4; D not resolved. Deletions cut 1 base from V and 7 bases from J, with 5 bases between. The CDR3 contains 11 residues. Germline V gene data show CDR1 as SGHNT and CDR2 as YYREEE (reference sequence). This CDR3 reads CASSLRSEAFF. Here the CDR3 DNA reads TGTGCCAGCAGCTTGAGGAGTGAAGCTTTCTTT.

The rearrangement uses TRBV7-9 and TRBJ2-2; D not certain. The length of the CDR3 is 15 residues. Germline CDR1 is SEHNR and CDR2 is FQNEAQ (reference sequence). The V end was cut by 1 base, the J end by 1 base, with 7 bases between. The CDR3 DNA reads as TGTGCCAGCAGCTTAGTTGGACGGAACACCGGGGAGCTGTTTTTT. This encodes CASSLVGRNTGELFF.

This clone was counted only a few times. The chain combines TRBV4-3 with TRBJ1-2; TRBD1 might be the D (6 bases). The V end lost 1 base, the J end lost 4 bases, and 13 bases lay between the germline ends. Per germline, CDR1 LGHNA and CDR2 YSLEER. CDR3 length: 15 amino acids. CDR3 protein: CASSQAGTTSYGYTF. In DNA, the CDR3 is TGCGCCAGCAGCCAAGCAGGGACAACCTCCTATGGCTACACCTTC.

Comments on this clone: Other nucleotide sequences from this sample produce the same CDR3. The V call is TRBV7-9, the J call TRBJ2-7; TRBD2 is a possible D gene (5 bases). Trimming took 0 bases from V and 2 from J, leaving 5 bases between them. The CDR3 extends over 13 amino acids. Germline V gives CDR1 SEHNR, CDR2 FQNEAQ (reference sequence). CDR3 protein: CASSLAGAYEQYF. In DNA, the CDR3 is TGTGCCAGCAGCTTAGCGGGAGCCTACGAGCAGTACTTC.

As regards this clone: The same CDR3 also results from other DNA sequences found in this sample. V gene TRBV7-9 combines with J gene TRBJ2-3, with no clear D. Deletions cut 3 bases from V and 5 bases from J, with 3 bases between. Germline V lookup: CDR1 SEHNR, CDR2 FQNEAQ (reference sequence). The CDR3 sequence is 11 residues long. The CDR3 here is CASSFGDTQYF. Here the CDR3 DNA reads TGTGCCAGCAGCTTCGGAGATACGCAGTATTTT.

The chain uses TRBV4-1 and TRBJ1-1; D unresolved. The CDR3 spans 15 residues. V was trimmed by 0 bases and J by 3 bases, leaving 11 bases between them. The germline V gene encodes CDR1 MGHRA and CDR2 YSYEKL. CDR3 in DNA: TGCGCCAGCAGCCAAGAAGGCCTGATTTACACTGAAGCTTTCTTT. It translates to CASSQEGLIYTEAFF.

The table lists this clone with a few counts. This chain connects TRBV27 to TRBJ2-3; D may be TRBD2 (5 bases). The V end was cut by 7 bases, the J end by 4 bases, with 15 bases between. Germline V gene data show CDR1 as MNHEY and CDR2 as SMNVEV (reference sequence). The CDR3 consists of 14 residues. For the CDR3, the DNA is TGTGCCAGCAAACCGTTGGAGGCCGCAGATACGCAGTATTTT. Protein product: CASKPLEAADTQYF.

This chain connects TRBV13 to TRBJ2-7, with a weak D call TRBD2 (7 bases). CDR1 is PRHDT, CDR2 FYEKMQ, per germline (reference sequence). With 2 bases removed from V and 6 bases from J, the gap between germline ends came to 23 bases. This CDR3 spans 17 amino acids. This CDR3 reads CASSLSVLGRGAPEQYF. The CDR3 DNA reads as TGTGCCAGCAGCTTATCGGTCCTTGGCCGGGGGGCGCCCGAGCAGTACTTC.

This clone showed up just a few times. V gene TRBV23-1 combines with J gene TRBJ1-1; the match to TRBD1 covers 8 bases. TRBV23-1 is noted as an ORF with a role that remains uncertain. CDR3 length: 16 residues. J was trimmed by 1 base and V by 6 bases; bases with no gene match: 10. DNA for the CDR3: TGCGCCAGCAGACTCCGGCACAGGGGGAAGAACACTGAAGCTTTCTTT. Translated: CASRLRHRGKNTEAFF.

The CDR3 coding sequence is TGTGCCAGCAGCCAAGATGAGGGAGGGGCAGATACGCAGTATTTT. This sequence encodes CASSQDEGGADTQYF. The gene calls are TRBV4-2 and TRBJ2-3; 7 bases align to TRBD2. Trimming took 0 bases from V and 4 from J; bases not matched to a gene: 4. CDR3 length: 15 amino acids. Germline V gives CDR1 LGHNA, CDR2 YNFKEQ.

The chain has TRBV5-4 and TRBJ2-2; the match to TRBD1 covers 7 bases. With 5 bases clipped from V and 2 bases from J, the junction kept 6 bases outside the gene matches. Germline V CDR1 and CDR2: SGHNT, YYREEE (reference sequence). The CDR3 is 15 residues long. CDR3 amino acids: CASRPGTANTGELFF. CDR3 coding DNA: TGTGCCAGCAGACCCGGGACAGCCAACACCGGGGAGCTGTTTTTT.

This chain uses TRBV19 with TRBJ2-3, with D tentatively TRBD2 (5 bases). The V and J ends lost 9 bases and 1 base respectively, with 11 bases between them. CDR3 length: 13 amino acids. The V gene's germline CDR1 is LNHDA and CDR2 SQIVND (reference sequence). CDR3 protein: CARHGLCTDTQYF. The CDR3 DNA reads TGTGCCAGACACGGACTCTGCACAGATACGCAGTATTTT.

V gene TRBV6-6 combines with J gene TRBJ2-7, with D unresolved. CDR3 size: 14 residues. V lost 2 bases to trimming and J lost 0 bases, with 8 bases between them. From germline, CDR1 is MNHNY and CDR2 SVGAGI (reference sequence). Written as DNA, the CDR3 is TGTGCCAGCAGTTACGGCTCGAACTCCTACGAGCAGTACTTC. Residues: CASSYGSNSYEQYF.

The chain uses TRBV7-2 and TRBJ2-4; unclear D gene. The germline CDR1 and CDR2 sequences are SGHTA and FQGNSA. The CDR3 has 16 residues. V was cut by 0 bases and J by 1 base, with 10 bases left in between. The CDR3 loop is CASSLAAPRAKNIQYF. The CDR3 DNA reads as TGTGCCAGCAGCTTAGCGGCGCCTAGGGCCAAAAACATTCAGTACTTC.

The chain combines TRBV7-3 with TRBJ2-1; 7 positions match TRBD2. Germline CDR1 is SGHTA and CDR2 is FQGTGA. After removal of 3 bases from V and 5 bases from J, the junction contained 7 bases not matched to a gene. This CDR3 region has 15 residues. CDR3 region: CASSLFREGNNEQFF. The CDR3 DNA reads as TGTGCCAGCAGCTTGTTTAGGGAGGGAAACAATGAGCAGTTCTTC.

This clone has more than one count but fewer than ten. The rearrangement uses TRBV19 and TRBJ2-3, with TRBD1 matching 7 bases. Germline CDR1 reads LNHDA; CDR2 reads SQIVND (reference sequence). CDR3 length: 18 residues. J gave up 5 bases and V 7 bases, and 21 bases lay outside the gene matches. In DNA, the CDR3 is TGTGCCAGTACCGGCGACAGGGAAAAGGTTCTATTTGGAGATACGCAGTATTTT. As protein: CASTGDREKVLFGDTQYF.

This clone was recorded a few times. The CDR3, as DNA: TGCGCCAGCAGCAGGACAGGGGCCGTCTCCTCCTACGAGCAGTACTTC. Translation: CASSRTGAVSSYEQYF. The chain uses TRBV5-1 and TRBJ2-7; TRBD1 matches 9 bases. The CDR3 is 16 residues long. Germline loops: CDR1 SGHRS, CDR2 YFSETQ. V shed 4 bases, J shed 0 bases, and the junction held 8 bases outside the gene matches.

The chain uses TRBV9 and TRBJ1-1; TRBD1 might be the D (6 bases). V was trimmed by 0 bases and J by 1 base, leaving 13 bases between them. This CDR3 comprises 16 residues. Germline CDR1 is SGDLS and CDR2 is YYNGEE. The CDR3 sequence is CASSVALGRGNTEAFF. The CDR3 DNA follows: TGTGCCAGCAGCGTAGCTCTGGGCAGGGGGAACACTGAAGCTTTCTTT.